Presented here are 25 T cell receptor beta chains from one specimen sequenced in a study of identical twins. TCRdb passed the 5' RACE reads through MiXCR, listing each CDR3 protein once. In the table there are over 550,000 distinct CDR3 sequences, around 7.5% of which are singletons. The same data also went into a second study, on yellow fever vaccine responses in identical twins.

The specimen sequenced was PBMCs. The receptors shown here come from a woman under 30 in good health.

The DNA of the CDR3 is TGCAGTGCTAGATTTTTCGGCCGGAGGTCCTACGAGCAGTACTTC. This codes for CSARFFGRRSYEQYF. The chain joins TRBV20-1 to TRBJ2-7; the D gene is possibly TRBD2 (5 bases). The V gene's germline CDR1 is DFQATT and CDR2 SNEGSKA (reference sequence). Trimming took off 2 bases at V and 1 base at J, with 15 bases between the two ends. This CDR3 has 15 residues.

There are many counts of this clonotype. The CDR3 region is CASSLQTANTGELFF. In DNA form, the CDR3 reads TGTGCCAGCAGTTTGCAGACGGCGAACACCGGGGAGCTGTTTTTT. The rearrangement uses TRBV12-3 or TRBV12-4 and TRBJ2-2; unclear D gene. V was shortened by 3 bases and J by 0 bases, with 8 bases between the two germline ends. The CDR3 sequence is 15 residues long.

The chain joins TRBV10-3 to TRBJ2-5; 7 bases match TRBD1. CDR3 length: 13 amino acids. Germline-derived CDR1 and CDR2 are ENHRY and SYGVKD. The V gene end was trimmed by 5 bases and the J gene end by 4 bases; junction bases not matched to a gene: 4. The CDR3 DNA is TGTGCCATCAGTAGACAGGGAGCAGAGACCCAGTACTTC. Translating gives CAISRQGAETQYF.

This clonotype was counted only a few times. The V and J genes are TRBV28 and TRBJ1-2, with 7 positions matching TRBD1. Germline trimming cut 11 bases from V and 8 bases from J; bases unmatched to any gene: 17. This CDR3 has 14 residues. CDR1 MDHEN and CDR2 SYDVKM come from the germline V gene. CDR3 coding DNA: TGTGCCGTCGTCGGCGCAGGGGGTCGTGAAGGCTACACCTTC. Its protein product is CAVVGAGGREGYTF.

This clonotype was observed at least ten times. The V gene is TRBV6-1, the J gene TRBJ2-7; D unclear. V lost 1 base, J lost 5 bases, and 6 bases lay in between. The CDR3 extends over 12 amino acids. The V gene's germline CDR1 is MNHNS and CDR2 SASEGT. In DNA, the CDR3 is TGTGCCAGCAGTGAAGTGGTACACGAGCAGTACTTC. It codes for CASSEVVHEQYF.

The V and J genes are TRBV24-1 and TRBJ2-2; no reliable D call. CDR1 KGHDR and CDR2 SFDVKD come from the germline V gene. Trimming removed 9 bases from V and 7 bases from J, with 14 bases in between. This CDR3 comprises 13 residues. DNA of the CDR3: TGTGCCACCGGGCGTGGTTTGGGCGGGGAGCTGTTTTTT. Encoded protein: CATGRGLGGELFF.

This clonotype was counted ten times or more. The V and J genes are TRBV6-1 and TRBJ1-5; TRBD1 might be the D (6 bases). Germline CDR1 is MNHNS and CDR2 is SASEGT. V was clipped by 7 bases and J by 0 bases, with 10 bases between them. This CDR3 region has 14 residues. The CDR3 DNA reads as TGTGCCAGCAACCCGACAGGTAGCAATCAGCCCCAGCATTTT. As protein: CASNPTGSNQPQHF.

This clonotype was recorded at least ten times. The chain couples TRBV29-1 to TRBJ1-1; no definite D call. Trimming left V 6 bases short and J 6 bases short, with 17 bases between. The CDR3 runs 13 residues. Germline V gene sequence: CDR1 SQVTM, CDR2 ANQGSEA. In DNA, the CDR3 is TGCAGCGTGGAGGCCTATCGCGGTGCTGAAGCTTTCTTT. Its protein product is CSVEAYRGAEAFF.

In this sample, this clonotype turned up a few times. This sequence joins TRBV12-5 and TRBJ2-1; D may be TRBD1 (5 bases). CDR1 and CDR2 (germline): LGHNT, FRNRAP. V gave up 6 bases and J gave up 6 bases, with 12 bases separating them. This CDR3 region has 13 residues. The CDR3 coding sequence is TGTGCTAGTGGCAGGGATGTTCCCAATGAGCAGTTCTTC. This encodes CASGRDVPNEQFF.

This clonotype was found a few times. This chain uses TRBV7-8 with TRBJ2-3; 11 nucleotides line up with TRBD2. CDR3 size: 18 residues. The V gene's germline CDR1 is SGHVS and CDR2 FQNEAQ. V trimming: 0 bases; J trimming: 4 bases; junction bases outside the gene matches: 9. The CDR3 here is CASSLAITTSGSSDTQYF. CDR3 nucleotides: TGTGCCAGCAGCTTAGCCATTACAACTAGCGGGAGCTCAGATACGCAGTATTTT.

This chain connects TRBV3-1 to TRBJ2-7, with 8 bases identical to TRBD2. V was clipped by 0 bases and J by 2 bases; unmatched bases: 6. The CDR3 has 16 residues. Germline CDR1 is LGHDT and CDR2 is YNNKEL (reference sequence). The CDR3 protein is CASSQDVAGPTYEQYF. The CDR3 nucleotides are TGTGCCAGCAGCCAAGATGTAGCGGGACCAACCTACGAGCAGTACTTC.

This clonotype was seen many times. The V call is TRBV12-3 or TRBV12-4, the J call TRBJ2-3; the D gene could be TRBD1 or TRBD2 (5 bases each). Trimming removed 4 bases at V and 5 bases at J, with 10 bases between. The CDR3 has 13 amino acids. The CDR3 spells CASSSQRGDTQYF. The DNA of the CDR3 is TGTGCCAGCAGTTCCCAGAGGGGAGATACGCAGTATTTT.

Worth noting for this clonotype: A much larger clone is a single base away; this may be a read error. The chain carries TRBV29-1 and TRBJ2-1; D is unclear. The CDR3 runs 14 residues. CDR1 is SQVTM and CDR2 is ANQGSEA in the germline V gene. Here the CDR3 reads CSFEGHSSYNEQIF. CDR3 DNA: TGCAGCTTCGAAGGGCACAGCTCCTACAATGAGCAGATCTTC.

The V gene is TRBV5-1, the J gene TRBJ2-2; maybe TRBD1 (5 bases). The CDR3 is 18 amino acids. Germline lookup yields CDR1 SGHRS and CDR2 YFSETQ. Trimming removed 0 bases at V and 0 bases at J, with 15 bases between. CDR3 loop: CASSLAYNRNSNTGELFF. The CDR3 DNA reads as TGCGCCAGCAGCTTGGCCTACAACAGGAACTCGAACACCGGGGAGCTGTTTTTT.

The CDR3, as DNA: TGTGCCATCGCGGAGGGGGTAGGCTCCTACAATGAGCAGTTCTTC. It yields the protein CAIAEGVGSYNEQFF. The V call is TRBV10-3, the J call TRBJ2-1; D may correspond to TRBD1 or TRBD2 (6 bases each). Germline values: CDR1 ENHRY, CDR2 SYGVKD. V was shortened by 8 bases and J by 0 bases, with 14 bases between the two germline ends. The CDR3 contains 15 residues.

The gene calls are TRBV12-3 or TRBV12-4 and TRBJ2-3; D remains ambiguous. The CDR3 is 15 amino acids. With 6 bases removed from V and 2 bases from J, the gap between germline ends came to 15 bases. CDR3 amino acids: CASSLRASNTDTQYF. DNA for the CDR3: TGTGCCAGCAGCCTCCGGGCCTCCAACACAGATACGCAGTATTTT.

This clonotype was detected many times. The chain employs TRBV5-1 and TRBJ2-5; D ambiguous. This CDR3 is 14 amino acids long. V was trimmed by 0 bases and J by 5 bases, leaving 11 bases between them. Germline lookup yields CDR1 SGHRS and CDR2 YFSETQ. CDR3 nucleotides: TGCGCCAGCAGCTTGGTGACCTTGGGGGAGACCCAGTACTTC. Translation: CASSLVTLGETQYF. The variable domain in full, with the rest retrieved from reference TRBV5-1 and TRBJ2-5, is KAGVTQTPRYLIKTRGQQVTLSCSPISGHRSVSWYQQTPGQGLQFLFEYFSETQRNKGNFPGRFSGRQFSNSRSEMNVSTLELGDSALYLCASSLVTLGETQYFGPGTRLLVL.

This clonotype was counted only a few times. This chain links TRBV29-1 with TRBJ2-3; D remains unclear. The CDR3 spans 12 residues. Trimming left V 4 bases short and J 4 bases short, with 9 bases between. Germline V gene sequence: CDR1 SQVTM, CDR2 ANQGSEA. The CDR3 sequence: CSVVSGSDTQYF. DNA of the CDR3: TGCAGCGTTGTGTCCGGCTCAGATACGCAGTATTTT.

The V gene is TRBV28, the J gene TRBJ2-2, with TRBD2 identical over 9 bases. Germline-derived CDR1 and CDR2 are MDHEN and SYDVKM. V lost 7 bases to trimming and J lost 7 bases; unmatched junction nucleotides: 10. The CDR3 sequence is 15 residues long. CDR3 region: CASTKQRGAIGELFF. The CDR3 nucleotides are TGTGCCAGCACCAAGCAGCGGGGGGCTATCGGGGAGCTGTTTTTT.

This clonotype has only a few counts. The chain recombines TRBV2 with TRBJ2-1, with 10 bases matching TRBD1. This CDR3 has 15 residues. Trimming took 7 bases from V and 10 from J; bases not matched to a gene: 13. CDR1 is SNHLY and CDR2 is FYNNEI in the germline V gene. The CDR3 region has the DNA TGTGCCAGCAAAGTCCGTTCGGGGACAGGGGAAGAGCAGTTCTTC. This translates into CASKVRSGTGEEQFF.

J is TRBJ2-3 and V is TRBV12-3 or TRBV12-4; 11 nucleotides align to TRBD2. The J segment lost 3 bases and the V segment lost 6 bases, leaving 5 bases of the junction unmatched. The CDR3 has 15 residues. Here the CDR3 reads CASSRIAGGTDTQYF. The CDR3, as DNA: TGTGCCAGCAGCCGGATAGCGGGGGGGACAGATACGCAGTATTTT.

This rearrangement joins TRBV10-3 to TRBJ2-1; a weak D match, TRBD1 (5 bases). The V gene lost 2 bases and the J gene lost 1 base, with 9 bases spanning the gap. This CDR3 comprises 15 residues. The V gene's germline CDR1 is ENHRY and CDR2 SYGVKD. CDR3 bases: TGTGCCATCAGTGAGAGACCAGGGTCCTACAATGAGCAGTTCTTC. Translating it yields CAISERPGSYNEQFF.

The chain combines TRBV2 with TRBJ2-1, with 8 bases identical to TRBD1. The J segment lost 4 bases and the V segment lost 2 bases, leaving 10 bases of the junction unmatched. Germline V CDR1 and CDR2: SNHLY, FYNNEI. CDR3 length: 17 residues. This CDR3 is CASSERRAGGLYNEQFF. The CDR3 region has the DNA TGTGCCAGCAGTGAAAGGAGGGCAGGGGGCTTGTACAATGAGCAGTTCTTC.

The gene calls are TRBV29-1 and TRBJ2-1, with TRBD1 matching over 8 bases. Trimming removed 7 bases from V and 1 base from J; junction bases left unmatched: 6. Germline lookup yields CDR1 SQVTM and CDR2 ANQGSEA. This CDR3 contains 14 residues. The CDR3 spells CSARTGISYNEQFF. The CDR3 coding sequence is TGCAGCGCCCGGACAGGGATATCCTACAATGAGCAGTTCTTC.

This clonotype was detected many times. The CDR3, as DNA: TGTGCCAGCAACTTCGTGAGGGGGTCGGTAGGGGAGCTGTTTTTT. This codes for CASNFVRGSVGELFF. The chain is built from TRBV6-1 and TRBJ2-2, with a weak D call TRBD1 (6 bases). This CDR3 has 15 amino acids. Germline values: CDR1 MNHNS, CDR2 SASEGT. Trimming took off 7 bases at V and 8 bases at J, with 20 bases between the two ends.